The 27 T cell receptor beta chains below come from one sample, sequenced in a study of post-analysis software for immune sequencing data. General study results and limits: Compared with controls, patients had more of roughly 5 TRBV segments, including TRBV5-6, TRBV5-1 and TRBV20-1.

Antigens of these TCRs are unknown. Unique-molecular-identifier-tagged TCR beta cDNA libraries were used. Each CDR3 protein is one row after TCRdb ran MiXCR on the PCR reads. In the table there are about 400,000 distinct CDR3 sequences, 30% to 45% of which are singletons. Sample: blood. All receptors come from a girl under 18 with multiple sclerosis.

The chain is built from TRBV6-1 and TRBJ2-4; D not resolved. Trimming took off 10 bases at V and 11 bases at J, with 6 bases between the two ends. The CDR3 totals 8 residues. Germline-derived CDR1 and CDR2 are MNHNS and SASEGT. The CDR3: CATHVQYF. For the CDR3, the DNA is TGTGCCACCCACGTTCAGTACTTC.

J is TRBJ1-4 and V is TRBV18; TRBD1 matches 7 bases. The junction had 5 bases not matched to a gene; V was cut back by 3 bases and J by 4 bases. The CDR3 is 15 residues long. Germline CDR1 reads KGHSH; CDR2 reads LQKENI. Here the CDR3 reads CASSPGQPFNEKLFF. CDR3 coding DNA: TGTGCCAGCTCACCGGGACAGCCTTTTAATGAAAAACTGTTTTTT. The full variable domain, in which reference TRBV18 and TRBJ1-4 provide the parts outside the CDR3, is NAGVMQNPRHLVRRRGQEARLRCSPMKGHSHVYWYRQLPEEGLKFMVYLQKENIIDESGMPKERFSAEFPKEGPSILRIQQVVRGDSAAYFCASSPGQPFNEKLFFGSGTQLSVL.

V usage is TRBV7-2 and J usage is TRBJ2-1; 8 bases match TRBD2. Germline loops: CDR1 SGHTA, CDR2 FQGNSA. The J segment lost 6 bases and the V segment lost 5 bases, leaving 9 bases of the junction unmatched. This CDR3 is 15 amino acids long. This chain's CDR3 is CASSRGGPQLNEQFF. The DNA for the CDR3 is TGTGCCAGCAGCCGGGGGGGGCCGCAGCTCAATGAGCAGTTCTTC. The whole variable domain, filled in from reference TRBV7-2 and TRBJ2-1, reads GAGVSQSPSNKVTEKGKDVELRCDPISGHTALYWYRQSLGQGLEFLIYFQGNSAPDKSGLPSDRFSAERTGGSVSTLTIQRTQQEDSAVYLCASSRGGPQLNEQFFGPGTRLTVL.

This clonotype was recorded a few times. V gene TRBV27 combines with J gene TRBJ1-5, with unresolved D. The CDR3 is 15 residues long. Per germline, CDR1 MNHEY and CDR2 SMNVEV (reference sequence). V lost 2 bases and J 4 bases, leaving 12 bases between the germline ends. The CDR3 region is CASSLGGAYNQPQHF. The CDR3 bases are TGTGCCAGCAGTTTAGGTGGAGCCTATAATCAGCCCCAGCATTTT.

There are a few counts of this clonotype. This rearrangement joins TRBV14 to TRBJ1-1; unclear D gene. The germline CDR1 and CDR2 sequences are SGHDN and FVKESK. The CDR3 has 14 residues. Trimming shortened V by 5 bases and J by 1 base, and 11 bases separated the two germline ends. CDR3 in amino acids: CASSFRAANTEAFF. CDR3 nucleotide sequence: TGTGCCAGCAGCTTCCGGGCAGCGAACACTGAAGCTTTCTTT.

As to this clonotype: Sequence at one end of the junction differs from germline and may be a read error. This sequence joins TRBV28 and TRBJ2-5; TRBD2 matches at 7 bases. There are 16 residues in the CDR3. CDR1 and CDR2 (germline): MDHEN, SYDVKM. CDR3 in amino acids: CASSLWRGTTQETQYF. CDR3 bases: TGTGCCAGCAGTTTGTGGCGGGGGACTACACAAGAGACTCAGTACTTC.

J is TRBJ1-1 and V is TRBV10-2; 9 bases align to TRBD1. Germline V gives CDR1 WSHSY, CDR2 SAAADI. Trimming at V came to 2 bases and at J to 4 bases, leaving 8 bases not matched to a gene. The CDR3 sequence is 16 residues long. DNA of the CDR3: TGCGCCAGCAGTGAGCCGGGGTACAGGGGGCCCACTGAAGCTTTCTTT. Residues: CASSEPGYRGPTEAFF.

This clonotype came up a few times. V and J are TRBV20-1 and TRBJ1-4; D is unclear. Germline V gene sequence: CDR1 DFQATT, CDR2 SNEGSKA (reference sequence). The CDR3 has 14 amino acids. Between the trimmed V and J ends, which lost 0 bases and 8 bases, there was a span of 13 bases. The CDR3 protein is CSARDWPSGEKLFF. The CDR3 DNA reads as TGCAGTGCTAGAGATTGGCCGAGCGGGGAAAAACTGTTTTTT.

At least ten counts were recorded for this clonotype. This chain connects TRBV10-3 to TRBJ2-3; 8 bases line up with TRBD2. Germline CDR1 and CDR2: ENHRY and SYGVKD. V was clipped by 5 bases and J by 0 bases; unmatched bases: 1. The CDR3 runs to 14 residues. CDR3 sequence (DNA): TGTGCCATCAGTCCGGGGGGGAGCACAGATACGCAGTATTTT. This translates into CAISPGGSTDTQYF.

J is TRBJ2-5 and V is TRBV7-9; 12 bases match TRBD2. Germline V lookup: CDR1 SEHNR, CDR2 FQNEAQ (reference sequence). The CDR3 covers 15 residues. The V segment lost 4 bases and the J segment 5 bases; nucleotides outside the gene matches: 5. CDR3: CASSSRTSGMETQYF. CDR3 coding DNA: TGTGCCAGCAGCTCCAGGACTAGCGGGATGGAGACCCAGTACTTC.

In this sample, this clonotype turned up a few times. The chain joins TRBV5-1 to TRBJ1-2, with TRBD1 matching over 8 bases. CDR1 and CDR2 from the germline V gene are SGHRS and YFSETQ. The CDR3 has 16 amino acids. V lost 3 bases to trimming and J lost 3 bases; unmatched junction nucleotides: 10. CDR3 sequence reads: CASSSSPGQVDYGYTF. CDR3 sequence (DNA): TGCGCCAGCAGCTCGTCCCCGGGACAGGTAGACTATGGCTACACCTTC.

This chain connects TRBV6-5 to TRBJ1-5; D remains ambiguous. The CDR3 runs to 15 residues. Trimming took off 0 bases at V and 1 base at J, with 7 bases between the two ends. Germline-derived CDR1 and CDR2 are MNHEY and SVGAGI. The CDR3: CASSYSIRSNQPQHF. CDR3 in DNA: TGTGCCAGCAGTTACTCGATTAGGAGCAATCAGCCCCAGCATTTT.

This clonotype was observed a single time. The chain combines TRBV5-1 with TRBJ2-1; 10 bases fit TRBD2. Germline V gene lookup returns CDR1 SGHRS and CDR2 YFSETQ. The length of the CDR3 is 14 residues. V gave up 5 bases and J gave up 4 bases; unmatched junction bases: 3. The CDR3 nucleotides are TGCGCCAGCAGACGAGCGGGGGGGTACAATGAGCAGTTCTTC. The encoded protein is CASRRAGGYNEQFF.

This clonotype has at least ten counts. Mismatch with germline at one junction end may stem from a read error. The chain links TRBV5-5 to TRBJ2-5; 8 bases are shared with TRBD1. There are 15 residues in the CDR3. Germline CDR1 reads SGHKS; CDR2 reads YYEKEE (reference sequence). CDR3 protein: CASSLGQGAGETQYF. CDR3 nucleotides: TGCGCCAGCAGCTTGGGCCAGGGGGCCGGGGAGACCCAGTACTTC.

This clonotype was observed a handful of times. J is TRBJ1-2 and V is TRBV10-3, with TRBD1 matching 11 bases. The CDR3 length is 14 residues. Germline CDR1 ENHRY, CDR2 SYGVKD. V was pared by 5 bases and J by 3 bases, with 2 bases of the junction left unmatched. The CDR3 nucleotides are TGTGCCATCAGTCCGGGACAGGGGGACTATGGCTACACCTTC. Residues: CAISPGQGDYGYTF.

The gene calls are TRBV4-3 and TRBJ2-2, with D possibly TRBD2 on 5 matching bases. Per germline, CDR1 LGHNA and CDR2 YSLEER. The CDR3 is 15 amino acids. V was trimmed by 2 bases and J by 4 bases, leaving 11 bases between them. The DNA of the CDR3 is TGCGCCAGCAGCCAAAGCGGCGCTACCACCGGGGAGCTGTTTTTT. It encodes CASSQSGATTGELFF.

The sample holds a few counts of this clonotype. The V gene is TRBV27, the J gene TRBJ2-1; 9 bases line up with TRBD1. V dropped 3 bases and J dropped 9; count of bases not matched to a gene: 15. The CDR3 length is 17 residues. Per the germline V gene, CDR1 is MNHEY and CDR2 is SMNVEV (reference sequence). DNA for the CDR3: TGTGCCAGCAGTTTTGTAGCTTTGGGACAGGGAGATGGTGAGCAGTTCTTC. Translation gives CASSFVALGQGDGEQFF.

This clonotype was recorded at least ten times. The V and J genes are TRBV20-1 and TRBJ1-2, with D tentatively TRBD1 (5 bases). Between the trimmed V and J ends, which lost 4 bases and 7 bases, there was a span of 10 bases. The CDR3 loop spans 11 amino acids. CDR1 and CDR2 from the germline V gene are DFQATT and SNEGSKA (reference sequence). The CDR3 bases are TGCAGTGCTATAGGGGTGGGTGGCTACACCTTC. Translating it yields CSAIGVGGYTF.

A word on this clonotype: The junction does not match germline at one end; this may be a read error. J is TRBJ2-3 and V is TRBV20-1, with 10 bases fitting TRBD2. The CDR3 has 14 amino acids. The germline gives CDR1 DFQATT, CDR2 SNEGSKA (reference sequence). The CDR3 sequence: CSAKSGGATDTQYF. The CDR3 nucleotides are TGCAGCGCTAAGAGCGGGGGGGCTACAGATACGCAGTATTTT.

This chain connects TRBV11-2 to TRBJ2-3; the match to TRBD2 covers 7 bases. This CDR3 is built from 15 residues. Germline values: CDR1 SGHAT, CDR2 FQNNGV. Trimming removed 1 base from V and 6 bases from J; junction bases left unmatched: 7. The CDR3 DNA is TGTGCCAGCAGCTTAGCCCTGATGGGGGGGGATACGCAGTATTTT. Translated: CASSLALMGGDTQYF.

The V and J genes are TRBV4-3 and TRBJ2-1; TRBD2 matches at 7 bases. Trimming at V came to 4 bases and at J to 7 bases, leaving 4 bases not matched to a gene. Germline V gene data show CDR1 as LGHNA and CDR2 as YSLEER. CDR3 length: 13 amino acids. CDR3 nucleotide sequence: TGCGCCAGCAGCCTCCGAGCGGGGAATGAGCAGTTCTTC. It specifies CASSLRAGNEQFF.

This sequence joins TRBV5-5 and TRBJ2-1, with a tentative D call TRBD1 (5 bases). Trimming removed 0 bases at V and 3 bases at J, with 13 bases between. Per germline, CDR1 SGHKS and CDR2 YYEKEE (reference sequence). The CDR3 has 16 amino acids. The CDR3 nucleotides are TGTGCCAGCAGCTTGGTAGGCGGCAGGGACTACAATGAGCAGTTCTTC. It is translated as CASSLVGGRDYNEQFF.

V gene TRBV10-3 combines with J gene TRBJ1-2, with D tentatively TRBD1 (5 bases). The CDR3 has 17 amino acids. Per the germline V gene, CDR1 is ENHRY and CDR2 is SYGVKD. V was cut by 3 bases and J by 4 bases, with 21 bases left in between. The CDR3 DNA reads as TGTGCCATCAGTGATAGCGTCGGGACTCGAGCCTCCTATGGCTACACCTTC. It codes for CAISDSVGTRASYGYTF.

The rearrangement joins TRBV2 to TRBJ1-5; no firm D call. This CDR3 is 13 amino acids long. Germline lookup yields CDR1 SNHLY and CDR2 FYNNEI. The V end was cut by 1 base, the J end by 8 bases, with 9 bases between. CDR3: CASSEEGMEPQHF. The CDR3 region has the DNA TGTGCCAGCAGTGAAGAGGGCATGGAGCCCCAGCATTTT.

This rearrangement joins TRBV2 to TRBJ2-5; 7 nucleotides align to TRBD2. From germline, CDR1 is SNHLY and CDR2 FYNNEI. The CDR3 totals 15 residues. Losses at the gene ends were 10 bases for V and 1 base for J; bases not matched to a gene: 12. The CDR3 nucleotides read TGTGCCACCCCTGGACGAGCGGGGTTCCAAGAGACCCAGTACTTC. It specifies CATPGRAGFQETQYF.

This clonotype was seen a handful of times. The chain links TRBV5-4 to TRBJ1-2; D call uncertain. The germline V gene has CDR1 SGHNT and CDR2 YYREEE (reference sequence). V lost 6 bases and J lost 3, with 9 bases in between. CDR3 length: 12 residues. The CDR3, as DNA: TGTGCCAGCACTAACGAGGACTATGGCTACACCTTC. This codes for CASTNEDYGYTF.

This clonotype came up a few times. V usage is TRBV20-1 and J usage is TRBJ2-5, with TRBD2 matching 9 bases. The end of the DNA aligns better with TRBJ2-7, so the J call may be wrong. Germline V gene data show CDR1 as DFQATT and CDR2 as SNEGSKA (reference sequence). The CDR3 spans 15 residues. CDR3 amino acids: CSAARPAGGLNEQYF. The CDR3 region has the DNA TGCAGTGCTGCACGGCCGGCGGGGGGGCTAAACGAGCAGTACTTC.